The next 11 T cell receptor beta chains were all read from a single sample in a study of CD8 T cells in ankylosing spondylitis (dated by TCRdb to 2017 to 2019). Libraries were built with 5' RACE. Sequencing used an Illumina HiSeq 2500. TCRdb reran the public reads through fastp at Q25 and MiXCR, keeping productive beta chains. For every CDR3 protein sequence, its rows merge into one entry that carries the most common genes and DNA. The sample profile shows hundreds of thousands of distinct CDR3 sequences; under 8.5% of them were found once. The top ten clones comprise roughly 4.9% of the sample. Sample: blood, either unsorted or a sorted T cell fraction (not recorded which). Receptors were obtained from a female donor with ankylosing spondylitis or in good health (not recorded which).

This clonotype was observed many times. The J gene is TRBJ1-3, the V gene TRBV14; D is possibly TRBD1 (5 bases). From germline, CDR1 is SGHDN and CDR2 FVKESK. V gave up 3 bases and J gave up 2 bases, with 8 bases separating them. The CDR3 is made up of 14 amino acids. For the CDR3, the DNA is TGTGCCAGCAGCCAGTCGGGGGCTGGAAACACCATATATTTT. It translates to CASSQSGAGNTIYF.

The sample holds many counts of this clonotype. The chain recombines TRBV5-1 with TRBJ1-2; 10 bases agree with TRBD1. Germline V gene sequence: CDR1 SGHRS, CDR2 YFSETQ. The CDR3 totals 14 residues. After removal of 0 bases from V and 8 bases from J, the junction contained 4 bases not matched to a gene. The CDR3 DNA reads TGCGCCAGCAGCTTGGGACAGGGGGCAACCGGCTACACCTTC. This codes for CASSLGQGATGYTF.

This clonotype appeared a few times. J is TRBJ2-7 and V is TRBV7-2; the D gene could be TRBD1 or TRBD2 (5 bases each). V lost 5 bases, J lost 0 bases, and 20 bases lay in between. The CDR3 is made up of 17 amino acids. Per germline, CDR1 SGHTA and CDR2 FQGNSA. The DNA of the CDR3 is TGTGCCAGCAGCGCCCGACGCCGGGACGGTACCTCCTACGAGCAGTACTTC. It encodes CASSARRRDGTSYEQYF.

This clonotype was observed at least ten times. The chain has TRBV25-1 and TRBJ2-6; TRBD1 aligns across 9 bases. From germline, CDR1 is MGHDK and CDR2 SYGVNS. With V trimmed by 4 bases and J by 2 bases, 6 bases remained unmatched. This CDR3 region has 17 residues. The CDR3 nucleotides are TGTGCCAGCAGTGCCCCAACAGGGGGCGCTGGGGCCAACGTCCTGACTTTC. The encoded protein is CASSAPTGGAGANVLTF.

In this sample, this clonotype turned up many times. The rearrangement uses TRBV11-2 and TRBJ1-1; D possibly corresponds to TRBD1 (6 bases). V lost 4 bases, J lost 4 bases, and 19 bases lay in between. CDR1 is SGHAT and CDR2 is FQNNGV in the germline V gene. The CDR3 has 16 amino acids. The CDR3 reads CASSSAPRDRITEAFF. The CDR3 coding sequence is TGTGCCAGCAGCTCTGCCCCCCGCGACAGGATCACTGAAGCTTTCTTT.

This clonotype has at least ten counts. The CDR3 region is CASSHEVGRGYEQYF. The CDR3 DNA is TGCGCCAGCAGCCACGAAGTCGGGAGGGGCTACGAGCAGTACTTC. The chain employs TRBV4-3 and TRBJ2-7; 8 nucleotides line up with TRBD2. The CDR3 extends over 15 amino acids. Looked up from germline, CDR1 is LGHNA and CDR2 is YSLEER. J gave up 3 bases and V 3 bases, and 7 bases lay outside the gene matches.

This clonotype was recorded many times. The chain is built from TRBV12-3 or TRBV12-4 and TRBJ1-1; the D is unclear. The CDR3 runs to 13 residues. V was trimmed by 3 bases and J by 3 bases, leaving 8 bases between them. CDR3 amino acids: CASSFNGDTEAFF. The CDR3 nucleotides are TGTGCCAGCAGTTTCAACGGGGACACTGAAGCTTTCTTT.

V is TRBV7-6 and J is TRBJ2-5; D remains unclear. Germline V gene sequence: CDR1 SGHVS, CDR2 FNYEAQ. The CDR3 runs 17 residues. The V end was cut by 2 bases, the J end by 0 bases, with 16 bases between. CDR3 DNA sequence: TGTGCCAGCAGCTTAATGTTTGCAGGACCGTACCAAGAGACCCAGTACTTC. Translated, it gives CASSLMFAGPYQETQYF.

This clonotype has just a few counts. This sequence joins TRBV18 and TRBJ1-5, with TRBD1 matching 7 bases. Germline V gives CDR1 KGHSH, CDR2 LQKENI. This CDR3 has 13 residues. V shed 6 bases, J shed 5 bases, and the junction held 4 bases outside the gene matches. In nucleotides, the CDR3 is TGTGCCAGCTCTGGACAGGAGGATCAGCCCCAGCATTTT. Amino acids: CASSGQEDQPQHF. Using reference TRBV18 and TRBJ1-5 for the parts outside the CDR3, the full variable domain is NAGVMQNPRHLVRRRGQEARLRCSPMKGHSHVYWYRQLPEEGLKFMVYLQKENIIDESGMPKERFSAEFPKEGPSILRIQQVVRGDSAAYFCASSGQEDQPQHFGDGTRLSIL.

This clonotype occurred many times. The chain uses TRBV7-3 and TRBJ2-2, with no clear D. Deletions cut 5 bases from V and 3 bases from J, with 13 bases between. This CDR3 comprises 15 residues. CDR1 and CDR2 from the germline V gene are SGHTA and FQGTGA. This chain's CDR3 is CASSPGPLYTGELFF. CDR3 bases: TGTGCCAGCAGCCCCGGACCTCTTTACACCGGGGAGCTGTTTTTT.

This clonotype was seen many times. V gene TRBV20-1 combines with J gene TRBJ1-5; 7 bases match TRBD1. The junction had 8 bases not matched to a gene; V was cut back by 6 bases and J by 6 bases. The CDR3 loop spans 13 amino acids. CDR1 is DFQATT, CDR2 SNEGSKA, per germline (reference sequence). Written as DNA, the CDR3 is TGCAGTGCAACGGGACAGCCGGGTCAGCCCCAGCATTTT. Residues: CSATGQPGQPQHF.